Listed below are T cell receptor beta chains from one sample, sequenced in a study of T cells in Graves' hyperthyroidism and ophthalmopathy. TCRdb re-called the multiplex PCR reads with MiXCR, one entry per CDR3 protein. The repertoire holds 550,000 to 600,000 distinct CDR3 sequences, with 13% to 15% as singletons. The sequencing sample was made of blood. These receptors were collected from a woman under 30 with Graves' ophthalmopathy. The CDR3 runs from the conserved cysteine through the conserved F or W. D genes are given only for firm matches. For some rows the clone size is stated as once, few or many, or as a class when expanded; others skip it.

J gene | clone size | V gene | D gene | CDR3 protein | CDR3 DNA
TRBJ1-1 | - | TRBV28 | - | CASSLVFEAFF | TGTGCCAGCAGTTTGGTTTTTGAAGCTTTCTTT
TRBJ2-1 | many | TRBV28 | - | CASRGDRSYNEQFF | TGTGCCAGCAGGGGAGACCGCTCCTACAATGAGCAGTTCTTC
TRBJ2-5 | many | TRBV24-1 | TRBD1 | CATSDRQGYQETQYF | TGTGCCACCAGTGATCGACAGGGGTACCAAGAGACCCAGTACTTC
TRBJ2-1 | many | TRBV20-1 | TRBD2 | CSARDKGLAGGNEQFF | TGCAGTGCTAGAGATAAAGGACTAGCGGGCGGCAATGAGCAGTTCTTC
TRBJ1-2 | many | TRBV28 | TRBD1 | CASRTTRQGLNYGYTF | TGTGCCAGCAGAACAACCCGACAGGGGCTGAACTATGGCTACACCTTC
TRBJ1-1 | few | TRBV7-2 | - | CASSLQGWMNTEAFF | TGTGCCAGCAGCTTACAGGGGTGGATGAACACTGAAGCTTTCTTT
TRBJ2-7 | many | TRBV27 | - | CASSLNRGTAPYEQYF | TGTGCCAGCAGTTTAAACCGCGGGACAGCTCCCTACGAGCAGTACTTC
TRBJ2-3 | large | TRBV28 | - | CASSSLTQPDTQYF | TGTGCCAGCAGTTCCCTTACCCAGCCAGATACGCAGTATTTT
TRBJ2-5 | many | TRBV30 | - | CAWSPPQGMETQYF | TGTGCCTGGAGTCCCCCTCAGGGTATGGAGACCCAGTACTTC
TRBJ1-4 | few | TRBV7-2 | TRBD1 | CASSLGDRGLSEKLFF | TGTGCCAGCAGCTTGGGGGACAGGGGGTTAAGTGAAAAACTGTTTTTT
TRBJ1-2 | many | TRBV20-1 | - | CSAPPQRHGYTF | TGCAGTGCTCCCCCCCAACGACATGGCTACACCTTC
TRBJ1-1 | many | TRBV29-1 | - | CSVRPQGGTEAFF | TGCAGCGTTAGACCTCAAGGGGGAACTGAAGCTTTCTTT
TRBJ1-4 | few | TRBV20-1 | - | CSARGGLDEKLFF | TGCAGTGCTCGAGGGGGTCTGGATGAAAAACTGTTTTTT
TRBJ2-7 | - | TRBV6-2/TRBV6-3 | TRBD1 | CAATTGQGYEQYF | TGTGCCGCCACCACGGGACAGGGGTACGAGCAGTACTTC
TRBJ2-1 | many | TRBV28 | - | CASRLGTHNEQFF | TGTGCCAGCAGACTGGGGACTCACAATGAGCAGTTCTTC
TRBJ2-3 | many | TRBV3-1 | TRBD2 | CASSNRLARETDTQYF | TGTGCCAGCAGCAACCGACTAGCCAGAGAGACAGATACGCAGTATTTT
TRBJ1-4 | few | TRBV20-1 | - | CSARDTSTNEKLFF | TGCAGTGCTAGGGACACCTCAACTAATGAAAAACTGTTTTTT
TRBJ2-7 | many | TRBV12-5 | - | CASSWEFGEQYF | TGTGCTAGCTCCTGGGAATTCGGCGAGCAGTACTTC
TRBJ1-1 | - | TRBV6-1 | - | CASSSRKGGSLWLTEAFF | TGTGCCAGCAGCTCTCGGAAGGGGGGATCTCTGTGGCTCACTGAAGCTTTCTTT
TRBJ2-3 | many | TRBV12-3/TRBV12-4 | - | CASRQSELSTDTQYF | TGTGCCAGCAGGCAGTCCGAACTCAGCACAGATACGCAGTATTTT
TRBJ2-3 | - | TRBV30 | - | CALHGTPNTDTQYF | TGTGCCTTACACGGGACTCCGAACACAGATACGCAGTATTTT
TRBJ2-1 | few | TRBV25-1 | - | CASRPGASNEQFF | TGTGCCAGCAGGCCCGGCGCCTCTAATGAGCAGTTCTTC
TRBJ1-2 | few | TRBV6-1 | TRBD1 | CASTQGEKGGYTF | TGTGCCAGCACCCAGGGGGAGAAGGGCGGCTACACCTTC
TRBJ1-2 | many | TRBV28 | TRBD1 | CATTGVGDYGYTF | TGTGCCACGACAGGGGTAGGAGACTATGGCTACACCTTC
TRBJ2-7 | many | TRBV7-3 | TRBD2 | CASSPWRTSGRDEQYF | TGTGCCAGCAGCCCCTGGAGAACTAGCGGGAGAGACGAGCAGTACTTC
TRBJ1-6 | few | TRBV10-3 | - | CAIRLEGRHSPLHF | TGTGCCATCAGGTTGGAGGGAAGGCATTCACCCCTCCACTTT
TRBJ1-2 | many | TRBV7-2 | - | CASSLGGGNYGYTF | TGTGCCAGCAGCTTAGGGGGAGGGAACTATGGCTACACCTTC
TRBJ2-2 | many | TRBV28 | TRBD1 | CASSLDRGNTGELFF | TGTGCCAGCAGTTTGGACAGGGGGAACACCGGGGAGCTGTTTTTT
TRBJ2-3 | many | TRBV5-6 | - | CASSLEARGDTQYF | TGTGCCAGCAGCTTGGAAGCGAGGGGCGATACGCAGTATTTT
TRBJ2-1 | many | TRBV7-2 | TRBD2 | CASSSPAGANEQFF | TGTGCCAGCAGCTCACCAGCGGGAGCCAATGAGCAGTTCTTC
TRBJ2-1 | - | TRBV2 | TRBD2 | CASRKVGLAGARSYNEQFF | TGTGCCAGCCGGAAGGTGGGACTAGCGGGAGCGAGGTCCTACAATGAGCAGTTCTTC
TRBJ2-3 | - | TRBV27 | - | CASRLQGADTQYF | TGTGCCAGCAGATTACAGGGTGCAGATACGCAGTATTTT
TRBJ2-3 | many | TRBV28 | - | CASSPPGLRSTDTQYF | TGTGCCAGCAGTCCCCCGGGTCTGAGGAGCACAGATACGCAGTATTTT
TRBJ2-3 | many | TRBV6-1 | TRBD2 | CASSHSGEQTSTDTQYF | TGTGCCAGCAGTCATAGCGGGGAACAAACTAGCACAGATACGCAGTATTTT
TRBJ1-2 | few | TRBV30 | - | CAWTGSGYYGYTF | TGTGCCTGGACCGGATCGGGATACTATGGCTACACCTTC
TRBJ2-7 | - | TRBV5-1 | - | CASSQPGAREQYF | TGCGCCAGCAGCCAGCCGGGGGCTCGGGAGCAGTACTTC
TRBJ2-1 | - | TRBV20-1 | - | CSPTRVNNEQFF | TGCAGCCCGACCAGGGTCAACAATGAGCAGTTCTTC
TRBJ2-2 | few | TRBV29-1 | TRBD2 | CSVEDLAGVSGELFF | TGCAGCGTTGAAGATTTAGCGGGAGTTAGCGGGGAGCTGTTTTTT
TRBJ2-7 | - | TRBV5-4 | TRBD2 | CASSLELAGLAGSYEQYF | TGTGCCAGCAGCTTGGAACTAGCGGGGTTAGCGGGCTCCTACGAGCAGTACTTC
TRBJ2-7 | - | TRBV14 | TRBD2 | CASSQDLVRTREQYF | TGTGCCAGCAGCCAAGATCTTGTTAGGACTAGAGAGCAGTACTTC
TRBJ2-5 | - | TRBV6-5 | TRBD1 | CASSYASDRAEGKTQYF | TGTGCCAGCAGTTACGCGTCGGACAGGGCTGAAGGGAAGACCCAGTACTTC
TRBJ2-7 | - | TRBV20-1 | TRBD2 | CSARPMGSGSPYEQYF | TGCAGTGCTAGACCCATGGGTAGCGGGAGCCCTTACGAGCAGTACTTC
TRBJ1-5 | many | TRBV18 | - | CASSPADNQPQHF | TGTGCCAGCTCACCCGCAGACAATCAGCCCCAGCATTTT
TRBJ2-5 | many | TRBV7-9 | TRBD2 | CASSPVGGQETQYF | TGTGCCAGCAGCCCAGTGGGGGGGCAAGAGACCCAGTACTTC
TRBJ1-1 | few | TRBV9 | TRBD1 | CASSVVPDRDDTEAFF | TGTGCCAGCAGCGTAGTCCCCGACAGGGATGACACTGAAGCTTTCTTT
TRBJ2-7 | few | TRBV20-1 | TRBD2 | CSARDDGREASYEQYF | TGCAGTGCTAGAGATGATGGACGGGAGGCCTCCTACGAGCAGTACTTC
TRBJ1-1 | many | TRBV5-1 | - | CASSPLRGPNTEAFF | TGCGCCAGCAGCCCGCTGAGGGGACCGAACACTGAAGCTTTCTTT
TRBJ1-5 | - | TRBV6-2/TRBV6-3 | TRBD1 | CASSYPGQGASNQPQHF | TGTGCCAGCAGTTACCCGGGACAGGGGGCTAGCAATCAGCCCCAGCATTTT
TRBJ2-1 | - | TRBV24-1 | TRBD1 | CATSGPRDSYNEQFF | TGTGCCACCAGTGGCCCCAGGGACAGCTACAATGAGCAGTTCTTC
TRBJ2-1 | many | TRBV6-2/TRBV6-3 | TRBD1 | CASSYLLRDRGQKGSYNEQFF | TGTGCCAGCAGTTATTTGCTCCGGGACAGGGGACAAAAGGGGTCCTACAATGAGCAGTTCTTC
TRBJ1-4 | - | TRBV30 | - | CAWSLGGTNEKLFF | TGTGCCTGGAGTTTGGGGGGGACTAATGAAAAACTGTTTTTT
TRBJ1-1 | many | TRBV20-1 | - | CSASPTTGPGDTEAFF | TGCAGTGCTAGCCCTACGACTGGGCCCGGGGACACTGAAGCTTTCTTT
TRBJ1-2 | many | TRBV7-4 | - | CASSLDSGLKYYGYTF | TGTGCCAGCAGCCTGGATTCCGGACTTAAGTACTATGGCTACACCTTC
TRBJ2-1 | - | TRBV6-4 | TRBD2 | CASSYSPSGGIQFF | TGTGCCAGCAGTTACTCTCCCTCGGGAGGGATTCAGTTCTTC